Following are 23 T cell receptor beta chains from one sample sequenced in a study of multiple sclerosis patients with progressive multifocal leukoencephalopathy. Measured with immunoSEQ multiplex PCR; TCRdb has only the in-frame clones, and not every one. In the table there are about 32,000 clones, approximately 86% of which are singletons. Time point in this sample: time of PML onset. The material sequenced was PBMCs, taken from a patient treated with natalizumab. Receptors were obtained from a middle-aged woman with progressive multifocal leukoencephalopathy.

The gene calls are TRBV4-3 and TRBJ1-2; D unresolved. The V end lost 0 bases, the J end lost 4 bases, and 15 bases lay between the germline ends. This CDR3 is built from 16 residues. Germline loops: CDR1 LGHNA, CDR2 YSLEER. CDR3 sequence reads: CASSQDEITAPYGYTF. The CDR3 nucleotides are TGCGCCAGCAGCCAAGATGAGATAACAGCGCCCTATGGCTACACCTTC.

The chain combines TRBV4-1 with TRBJ2-2, with 9 bases matching TRBD1. Germline lookup yields CDR1 MGHRA and CDR2 YSYEKL. With 3 bases clipped from V and 0 bases from J, the junction kept 14 bases outside the gene matches. This CDR3 is 20 amino acids long. This CDR3 reads CASSQPGTGTFFTNTGELFF. The CDR3, as DNA: TGCGCCAGCAGCCAGCCCGGGACAGGGACCTTTTTCACGAACACCGGGGAGCTGTTTTTT.

The chain joins TRBV2 to TRBJ1-1; tentative D call: TRBD1 (6 bases). CDR3 length: 13 amino acids. Between the trimmed V and J ends, which lost 4 bases and 7 bases, there was a span of 13 bases. Germline V gene sequence: CDR1 SNHLY, CDR2 FYNNEI. The DNA of the CDR3 is TGTGCCAGCAGTGCCCCGGGGGCGCATGAAGCTTTCTTT. This encodes CASSAPGAHEAFF. The full variable domain, completed using reference TRBV2 and TRBJ1-1, is EPEVTQTPSHQVTQMGQEVILRCVPISNHLYFYWYRQILGQKVEFLVSFYNNEISEKSEIFDDQFSVERPDGSNFTLKIRSTKLEDSAMYFCASSAPGAHEAFFGQGTRLTVV.

The chain combines TRBV5-1 with TRBJ1-1, with TRBD1 identical over 7 bases. The V gene's germline CDR1 is SGHRS and CDR2 YFSETQ. Germline trimming cut 8 bases from V and 0 bases from J; bases unmatched to any gene: 10. This CDR3 has 15 residues. The CDR3 DNA sequence: TGCGCCAGTAAAGACAGGGATAACATGAACACTGAAGCTTTCTTT. Translated: CASKDRDNMNTEAFF.

This chain links TRBV4-3 with TRBJ1-3, with no clear D. Trimming stripped 0 bases from V and 5 bases from J, with 14 bases between. This CDR3 has 16 residues. Germline V lookup: CDR1 LGHNA, CDR2 YSLEER. CDR3 region: CASSQDRWTSRNTIYF. The DNA of the CDR3 is TGCGCCAGCAGCCAAGATAGGTGGACCTCCAGAAACACCATATATTTT.

The chain uses TRBV6-5 and TRBJ2-7; 7 bases are shared with TRBD2. The CDR3 is 13 amino acids. V dropped 0 bases and J dropped 12; count of bases not matched to a gene: 8. From germline, CDR1 is MNHEY and CDR2 SVGAGI. The CDR3 region is CASSYSLGGRPYF. DNA of the CDR3: TGTGCCAGCAGTTACTCGTTGGGGGGGAGGCCGTACTTC.

The V and J genes are TRBV20-1 and TRBJ1-1; D unresolved. Germline V gene data show CDR1 as DFQATT and CDR2 as SNEGSKA (reference sequence). Trimming left V 4 bases short and J 2 bases short, with 5 bases between. This CDR3 has 11 residues. The CDR3 sequence: CSATTNTEAFF. The CDR3 DNA reads as TGCAGTGCTACAACAAACACTGAAGCTTTCTTT.

CDR3: CASSYTGGNQPQHF. The DNA for the CDR3 is TGTGCCAGCAGTTACACGGGTGGCAATCAGCCCCAGCATTTT. The chain has TRBV6-5 and TRBJ1-5, with D uncertain. The germline V and J ends were trimmed by 2 bases and 2 bases, with 7 bases remaining between them. The length of the CDR3 is 14 residues. Germline V gives CDR1 MNHEY, CDR2 SVGAGI.

The chain employs TRBV28 and TRBJ2-7; D is unresolved. This CDR3 comprises 13 residues. The V end lost 5 bases, the J end lost 2 bases, and 10 bases lay between the germline ends. Germline V gives CDR1 MDHEN, CDR2 SYDVKM. Here the CDR3 reads CASSQAGPYEQYF. The CDR3 DNA follows: TGTGCCAGCAGTCAGGCAGGACCCTACGAGCAGTACTTC.

This clone was found a few times. The chain combines TRBV28 with TRBJ1-4; tentatively, D is TRBD1 (5 bases). V was clipped by 10 bases and J by 5 bases, with 17 bases between them. This CDR3 contains 14 residues. CDR1 is MDHEN, CDR2 SYDVKM, per germline. The CDR3 coding sequence is TGTGCCATCCAACCGGGGCCTATAAATGAAAAACTGTTTTTT. This gives the protein CAIQPGPINEKLFF.

The gene calls are TRBV30 and TRBJ2-5, with no clear D. Trimming removed 3 bases from V and 5 bases from J, with 4 bases in between. Germline V gene sequence: CDR1 GTSNPN, CDR2 SVGIG (reference sequence). The CDR3 runs to 10 residues. For the CDR3, the DNA is TGTGCCTGGAGCCTGGAGACCCAGTACTTC. It encodes CAWSLETQYF. Based on the CDR3 plus reference TRBV30 and TRBJ2-5, the full variable domain is SQTIHQWPATLVQPVGSPLSLECTVEGTSNPNLYWYRQAAGRGLQLLFYSVGIGQISSEVPQNLSASRPQDRQFILSSKKLLLSDSGFYLCAWSLETQYFGPGTRLLVL.

The chain combines TRBV18 with TRBJ1-5; the match to TRBD1 covers 8 bases. V gave up 5 bases and J gave up 1 base; unmatched junction bases: 7. CDR3 length: 16 residues. Looked up from germline, CDR1 is KGHSH and CDR2 is LQKENI. This CDR3 reads CASSAQGARSNQPQHF. The CDR3 DNA follows: TGTGCCAGCTCAGCGCAGGGGGCGAGAAGCAATCAGCCCCAGCATTTT. Full variable domain (remainder filled in from reference TRBV18 and TRBJ1-5): NAGVMQNPRHLVRRRGQEARLRCSPMKGHSHVYWYRQLPEEGLKFMVYLQKENIIDESGMPKERFSAEFPKEGPSILRIQQVVRGDSAAYFCASSAQGARSNQPQHFGDGTRLSIL.

This clone has just a few counts. This chain joins TRBV6-1 and TRBJ1-3; 10 nucleotides agree with TRBD1. V shed 7 bases, J shed 3 bases, and the junction held 6 bases outside the gene matches. The CDR3 runs 15 residues. The V gene's germline CDR1 is MNHNS and CDR2 SASEGT. CDR3 region: CASTPGQGFGNTIYF. The CDR3 nucleotides are TGTGCCAGCACACCGGGACAGGGGTTTGGAAACACCATATATTTT.

The chain links TRBV28 to TRBJ2-5; 9 bases line up with TRBD1. Losses at the gene ends were 5 bases for V and 1 base for J; bases not matched to a gene: 8. The CDR3 runs to 16 residues. Germline assignment: CDR1 MDHEN and CDR2 SYDVKM. In DNA form, the CDR3 reads TGTGCCAGCAGTATCTCCGGGACAGGGCTCCAAGAGACCCAGTACTTC. Translation gives CASSISGTGLQETQYF. The whole variable domain, remainder taken from reference TRBV28 and TRBJ2-5, is DVKVTQSSRYLVKRTGEKVFLECVQDMDHENMFWYRQDPGLGLRLIYFSYDVKMKEKGDIPEGYSVSREKKERFSLILESASTNQTSMYLCASSISGTGLQETQYFGPGTRLLVL.

The chain has TRBV18 and TRBJ1-5, with TRBD1 matching over 12 bases. The CDR3 sequence is 17 residues long. J gave up 5 bases and V 3 bases, and 8 bases lay outside the gene matches. The germline V gene has CDR1 KGHSH and CDR2 LQKENI. CDR3 sequence (DNA): TGTGCCAGCTCACCCGACCGGGACAGGGGGCTTTATCAGCCCCAGCATTTT. Its translation is CASSPDRDRGLYQPQHF.

V is TRBV7-2 and J is TRBJ1-2, with 9 positions matching TRBD1. The V gene's germline CDR1 is SGHTA and CDR2 FQGNSA. V trimming: 4 bases; J trimming: 8 bases; junction bases outside the gene matches: 5. The CDR3 is made up of 13 amino acids. The CDR3 here is CASSSQGAQGYTF. In nucleotides, the CDR3 is TGTGCCAGCAGCTCACAGGGGGCTCAAGGCTACACCTTC.

The chain carries TRBV27 and TRBJ2-3; no definite D call. Germline assignment: CDR1 MNHEY and CDR2 SMNVEV (reference sequence). Trimming removed 6 bases from V and 6 bases from J, with 10 bases in between. The CDR3 has 12 residues. CDR3 residues: CASRPVGDTQYF. The CDR3, as DNA: TGTGCCAGCAGACCCGTGGGGGATACGCAGTATTTT.

This chain connects TRBV7-8 to TRBJ1-2; weak D call: TRBD1 (5 bases). The CDR3 is 14 residues long. Deletions cut 5 bases from V and 5 bases from J, with 15 bases between. Per germline, CDR1 SGHVS and CDR2 FQNEAQ. The CDR3 protein is CASSGPGTVYGYTF. The CDR3 DNA follows: TGTGCCAGCAGCGGGCCCGGGACGGTATATGGCTACACCTTC.

This clone was counted between two and nine times. The chain couples TRBV7-2 to TRBJ1-4; TRBD1 aligns across 7 bases. This CDR3 contains 12 residues. The V gene end was trimmed by 5 bases and the J gene end by 14 bases; junction bases not matched to a gene: 8. Per the germline V gene, CDR1 is SGHTA and CDR2 is FQGNSA. In DNA form, the CDR3 reads TGTGCCAGCAGCACTCTCGGGACAGACCTGTTTTTT. This gives the protein CASSTLGTDLFF.

The chain carries TRBV30 and TRBJ1-5, with no clear D. CDR1 and CDR2 (germline): GTSNPN, SVGIG (reference sequence). This CDR3 has 13 amino acids. Trimming pared 2 bases from V and 4 bases from J, leaving 9 bases between. The CDR3 spells CAWSKQKNQPQHF. CDR3 sequence (DNA): TGTGCCTGGAGTAAACAGAAGAATCAGCCCCAGCATTTT.

This clone turned up a few times. This likely stems from a read error, as it lies one base from a far larger clone. The chain carries TRBV4-1 and TRBJ2-1; D is undetermined. This CDR3 spans 16 amino acids. Germline CDR1 reads MGHRA; CDR2 reads YSYEKL. The CDR3 loop reads CACSQEAQSSYNEQFF. In DNA form, the CDR3 reads TGCGCCTGCAGCCAAGAGGCCCAAAGCTCCTACAATGAGCAGTTCTTC.

The CDR3 DNA is TGTGCCAGCAGTTTGGATGCAAGAGCTTTCTTT. Translating it yields CASSLDARAFF. The chain combines TRBV28 with TRBJ1-1, with D unresolved. The CDR3 consists of 11 residues. Trimming took 3 bases from V and 10 from J, leaving 9 bases between them. The V gene's germline CDR1 is MDHEN and CDR2 SYDVKM.

The chain combines TRBV7-9 with TRBJ2-7, with D unresolved. Germline CDR1 reads SEHNR; CDR2 reads FQNEAQ (reference sequence). CDR3 size: 13 residues. The V gene lost 4 bases and the J gene lost 0 bases, with 7 bases spanning the gap. CDR3 sequence: CASSSRDSYEQYF. In DNA form, the CDR3 reads TGTGCCAGCAGCTCCAGAGACTCCTACGAGCAGTACTTC.